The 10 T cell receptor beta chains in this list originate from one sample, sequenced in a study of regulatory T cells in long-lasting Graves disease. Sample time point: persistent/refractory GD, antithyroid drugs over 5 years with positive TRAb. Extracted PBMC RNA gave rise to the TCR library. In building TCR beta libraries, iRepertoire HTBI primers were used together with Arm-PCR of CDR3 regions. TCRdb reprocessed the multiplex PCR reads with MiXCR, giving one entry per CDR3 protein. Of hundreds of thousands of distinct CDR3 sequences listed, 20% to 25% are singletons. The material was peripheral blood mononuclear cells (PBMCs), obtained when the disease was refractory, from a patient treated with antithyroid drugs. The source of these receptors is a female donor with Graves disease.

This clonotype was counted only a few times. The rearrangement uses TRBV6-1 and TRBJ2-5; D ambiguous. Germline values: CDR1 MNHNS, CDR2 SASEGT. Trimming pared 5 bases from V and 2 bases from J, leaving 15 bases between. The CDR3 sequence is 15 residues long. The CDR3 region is CASSPGLGPQETQYF. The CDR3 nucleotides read TGTGCCAGCAGTCCCGGTCTTGGGCCACAAGAGACCCAGTACTTC.

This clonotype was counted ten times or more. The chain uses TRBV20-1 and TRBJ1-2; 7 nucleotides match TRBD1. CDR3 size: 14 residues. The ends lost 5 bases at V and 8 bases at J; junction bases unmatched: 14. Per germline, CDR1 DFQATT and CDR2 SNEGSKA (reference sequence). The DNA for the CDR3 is TGCAGTGCTCTACTCCCACAGGGGATAGGCGGCTACACCTTC. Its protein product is CSALLPQGIGGYTF.

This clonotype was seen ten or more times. The chain's CDR3 is CASSPTPDRANTGELFF. Written as DNA, the CDR3 is TGTGCCAGCAGCCCAACTCCAGACAGGGCGAACACCGGGGAGCTGTTTTTT. The chain joins TRBV11-2 to TRBJ2-2; 7 bases line up with TRBD1. The CDR3 sequence is 17 residues long. CDR1 is SGHAT and CDR2 is FQNNGV in the germline V gene. Trimming removed 5 bases from V and 0 bases from J; junction bases left unmatched: 9.

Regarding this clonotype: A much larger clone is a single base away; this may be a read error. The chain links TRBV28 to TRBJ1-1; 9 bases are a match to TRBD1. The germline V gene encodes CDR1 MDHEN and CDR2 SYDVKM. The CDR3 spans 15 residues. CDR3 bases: TGTGCCTGCAGTTTATACAGGGGGCCCAACACTGAAGCTTTCTTT. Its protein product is CACSLYRGPNTEAFF.

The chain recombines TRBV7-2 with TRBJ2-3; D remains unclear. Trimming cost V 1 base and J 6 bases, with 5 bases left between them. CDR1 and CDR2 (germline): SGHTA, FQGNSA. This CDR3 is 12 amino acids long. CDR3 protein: CASSLDSDTQYF. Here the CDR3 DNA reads TGTGCCAGCAGCTTAGATTCCGATACGCAGTATTTT. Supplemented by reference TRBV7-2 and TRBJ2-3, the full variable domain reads GAGVSQSPSNKVTEKGKDVELRCDPISGHTALYWYRQSLGQGLEFLIYFQGNSAPDKSGLPSDRFSAERTGGSVSTLTIQRTQQEDSAVYLCASSLDSDTQYFGPGTRLTVL.

The CDR3 DNA reads as TGTGCCAGCAGCCCAACCGGACAGGAGGGGAACACCGGGGAGCTGTTTTTT. This encodes CASSPTGQEGNTGELFF. The chain uses TRBV7-3 and TRBJ2-2; the D gene is possibly TRBD1 (7 bases). CDR3 size: 17 residues. V was trimmed by 5 bases and J by 1 base, leaving 17 bases between them. Looked up from germline, CDR1 is SGHTA and CDR2 is FQGTGA.

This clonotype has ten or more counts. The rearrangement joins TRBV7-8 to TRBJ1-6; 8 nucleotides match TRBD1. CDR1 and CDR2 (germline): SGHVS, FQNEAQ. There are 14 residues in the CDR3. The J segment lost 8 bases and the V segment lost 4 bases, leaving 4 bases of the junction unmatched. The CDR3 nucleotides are TGTGCCAGCAGCTGGCAGGGGGCTGATTCACCCCTCCACTTT. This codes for CASSWQGADSPLHF.

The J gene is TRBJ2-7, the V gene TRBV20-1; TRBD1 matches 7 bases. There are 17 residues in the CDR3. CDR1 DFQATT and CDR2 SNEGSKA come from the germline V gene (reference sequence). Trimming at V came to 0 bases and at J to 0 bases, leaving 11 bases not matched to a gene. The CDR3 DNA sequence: TGCAGTGCTAGAGATCCAAGGGGGCGCTCAGGCTCCTACGAGCAGTACTTC. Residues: CSARDPRGRSGSYEQYF.

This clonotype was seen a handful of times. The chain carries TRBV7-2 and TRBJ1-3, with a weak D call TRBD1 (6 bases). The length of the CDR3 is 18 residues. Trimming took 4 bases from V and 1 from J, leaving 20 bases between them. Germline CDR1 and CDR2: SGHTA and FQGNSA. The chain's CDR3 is CASSSPGRGPTSGNTIYF. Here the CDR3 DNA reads TGTGCCAGCAGCTCCCCTGGCAGGGGTCCCACATCTGGAAACACCATATATTTT.

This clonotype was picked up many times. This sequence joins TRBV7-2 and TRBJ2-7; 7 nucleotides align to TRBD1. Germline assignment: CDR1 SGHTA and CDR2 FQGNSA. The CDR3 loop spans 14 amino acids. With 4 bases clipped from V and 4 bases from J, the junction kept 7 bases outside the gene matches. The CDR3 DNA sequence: TGTGCCAGCAGCTCAGGGAACAGGGGATACGAGCAGTACTTC. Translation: CASSSGNRGYEQYF.